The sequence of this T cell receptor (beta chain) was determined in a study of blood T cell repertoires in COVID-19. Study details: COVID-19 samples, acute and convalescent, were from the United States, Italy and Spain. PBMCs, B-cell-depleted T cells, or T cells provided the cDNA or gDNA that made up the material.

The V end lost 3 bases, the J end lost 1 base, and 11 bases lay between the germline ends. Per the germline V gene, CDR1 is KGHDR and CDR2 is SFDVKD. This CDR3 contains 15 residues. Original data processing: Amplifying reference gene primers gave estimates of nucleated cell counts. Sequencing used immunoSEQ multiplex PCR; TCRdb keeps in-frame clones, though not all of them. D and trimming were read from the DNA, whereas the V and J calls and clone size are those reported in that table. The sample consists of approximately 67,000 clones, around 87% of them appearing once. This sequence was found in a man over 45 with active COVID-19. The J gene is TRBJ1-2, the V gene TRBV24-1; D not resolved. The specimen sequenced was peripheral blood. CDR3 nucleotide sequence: TGTGCCACCAGTGATCCAACAGTACGTAACTATGGCTACACCTTC. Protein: CATSDPTVRNYGYTF.